A single sample gave rise to the 14 T cell receptor beta chains below, sequenced in a study of response to subunit inactivated influenza vaccine. Each CDR3 protein is one row after TCRdb ran MiXCR on the RT-PCR reads. This table holds 500,000 to 600,000 distinct CDR3 sequences, over 9.5% found once. Sequencing used PBMCs from blood, obtained on the day of vaccination. These receptors were collected from a man aged 45-65 years who received an inactivated influenza vaccine.

This clonotype was detected a few times. The chain carries TRBV4-3 and TRBJ1-6, with D unclear. This CDR3 region has 16 residues. Germline CDR1 reads LGHNA; CDR2 reads YSLEER. Trimming removed 0 bases at V and 5 bases at J, with 11 bases between. CDR3 DNA sequence: TGCGCCAGCAGCCAAGATGGGCGGAATGATAATTCACCCCTCCACTTT. Its translation: CASSQDGRNDNSPLHF.

There are a few counts of this clonotype. The V gene is TRBV6-2 or TRBV6-3, the J gene TRBJ2-3; 10 positions agree with TRBD1. CDR3 size: 16 residues. Germline-derived CDR1 and CDR2 are MNHEY and SVGEGT. The trim removed 5 bases at V and 5 bases at J, leaving 10 bases unmatched. CDR3 bases: TGTGCCAGCAGTACACGGACAGGGGGATTTGGAGATACGCAGTATTTT. Translation: CASSTRTGGFGDTQYF.

This chain links TRBV24-1 with TRBJ1-2, with 7 nucleotides matching TRBD1. V lost 3 bases to trimming and J lost 4 bases; unmatched junction nucleotides: 13. This CDR3 has 17 amino acids. The germline gives CDR1 KGHDR, CDR2 SFDVKD. The CDR3 sequence is CATSDRDQGGAGYGYTF. The CDR3, as DNA: TGTGCCACCAGTGATCGTGACCAAGGGGGCGCTGGCTATGGCTACACCTTC.

There are a few counts of this clonotype. The J gene is TRBJ2-3, the V gene TRBV7-2; TRBD2 matches 9 bases. CDR3 length: 16 amino acids. CDR1 is SGHTA, CDR2 FQGNSA, per germline. V lost 5 bases and J lost 2; bases outside the gene matches: 8. The CDR3 loop is CASSAQLAGSTDTQYF. The CDR3 coding sequence is TGTGCCAGCAGCGCCCAACTAGCGGGTTCCACAGATACGCAGTATTTT.

A single count supports this clonotype. The rearrangement joins TRBV12-5 to TRBJ2-1, with 8 nucleotides matching TRBD2. J was trimmed by 3 bases and V by 7 bases; bases with no gene match: 8. Germline CDR1 is LGHNT and CDR2 is FRNRAP. There are 15 residues in the CDR3. This chain's CDR3 is CASAAQGLDYNEQFF. Here the CDR3 DNA reads TGTGCTAGTGCCGCCCAGGGACTAGACTACAATGAGCAGTTCTTC.

This clonotype was seen a handful of times. Sequence at one end of the junction differs from germline and may be a read error. V usage is TRBV7-7 and J usage is TRBJ2-2; the D is unclear. This CDR3 comprises 16 residues. Germline V gene sequence: CDR1 SSHAT, CDR2 FNYEAQ (reference sequence). The chain's CDR3 is CASSLGSTPNTGELFF. The CDR3, as DNA: TGTGCTAGCAGCTTAGGGTCGACCCCCAACACCGGGGAGCTGTTTTTT.

This clonotype has just a few counts. The chain couples TRBV28 to TRBJ2-3, with D maybe TRBD1 (6 bases). CDR1 MDHEN and CDR2 SYDVKM come from the germline V gene. Trimming pared 3 bases from V and 2 bases from J, leaving 21 bases between. The CDR3 runs 18 residues. The DNA for the CDR3 is TGTGCCAGCAGTTTTCCCTCGGGCAGGGGCCTATCCACAGATACGCAGTATTTT. Protein product: CASSFPSGRGLSTDTQYF.

This clonotype has ten or more counts. The gene calls are TRBV29-1 and TRBJ2-3, with a possible D match to TRBD2 (6 bases). The germline V and J ends were trimmed by 3 bases and 4 bases, with 14 bases remaining between them. The CDR3 sequence is 14 residues long. CDR1 is SQVTM, CDR2 ANQGSEA, per germline. For the CDR3, the DNA is TGCAGCGTTGATGCGGGGTCGACGGCAGATACGCAGTATTTT. Amino acids: CSVDAGSTADTQYF.

This clonotype has ten or more counts. CDR3: CASSPSGHTDTQYF. For the CDR3, the DNA is TGTGCCAGCAGCCCTTCCGGGCACACAGATACGCAGTATTTT. V is TRBV7-3 and J is TRBJ2-3; D call uncertain. The CDR3 length is 14 residues. Germline CDR1 SGHTA, CDR2 FQGTGA. Trimming cost V 5 bases and J 2 bases, with 11 bases left between them.

The gene calls are TRBV5-1 and TRBJ1-6; the D gene is possibly TRBD1 (5 bases). The CDR3 covers 13 residues. Germline V gene lookup returns CDR1 SGHRS and CDR2 YFSETQ. Trimming shortened V by 4 bases and J by 11 bases, and 13 bases separated the two germline ends. CDR3 nucleotide sequence: TGCGCCAGCAGCCTAGGGGATCAGGCACCCCTCCACTTT. It specifies CASSLGDQAPLHF.

This clonotype turned up a few times. V usage is TRBV12-3 or TRBV12-4 and J usage is TRBJ2-1, with D possibly matching TRBD1 (5 bases). The length of the CDR3 is 13 residues. Trimming took off 3 bases at V and 9 bases at J, with 12 bases between the two ends. The CDR3 loop reads CASSFLRAAEQFF. The CDR3, as DNA: TGTGCCAGCAGTTTCCTCAGGGCGGCTGAGCAGTTCTTC.

The genes are TRBV6-1 and TRBJ1-1; no clear D gene. Per germline, CDR1 MNHNS and CDR2 SASEGT. The CDR3 loop spans 10 amino acids. Trimming pared 0 bases from V and 13 bases from J, leaving 6 bases between. The DNA of the CDR3 is TGTGCCAGCAGTGAAGCTCGGCTTTTCTTT. It yields the protein CASSEARLFF.

This clonotype was found many times. The chain employs TRBV3-1 and TRBJ1-3; D is undetermined. Between the trimmed V and J ends, which lost 1 base and 8 bases, there was a span of 9 bases. This CDR3 spans 13 amino acids. The V gene's germline CDR1 is LGHDT and CDR2 YNNKEL (reference sequence). The CDR3: CASSQGVADTIYF. The DNA of the CDR3 is TGTGCCAGCAGCCAAGGCGTGGCGGACACCATATATTTT.

As concerns this clonotype: A much larger clone differs by one base, so this may be a read error. This chain links TRBV5-1 with TRBJ2-7; D might be TRBD2 (6 bases). Germline V gene data show CDR1 as SGHRS and CDR2 as YFSETQ. This CDR3 has 15 amino acids. V dropped 2 bases and J dropped 0 bases, with 12 bases sitting between them. The CDR3 loop reads CASSLTGTSSYEQYF. The CDR3 nucleotides are TGCGCCAGCAGCTTAACCGGGACTTCCTCCTACGAGCAGTACTTC. The full variable domain, its missing parts supplied by reference TRBV5-1 and TRBJ2-7, is KAGVTQTPRYLIKTRGQQVTLSCSPISGHRSVSWYQQTPGQGLQFLFEYFSETQRNKGNFPGRFSGRQFSNSRSEMNVSTLELGDSALYLCASSLTGTSSYEQYFGPGTRLTVT.